These 23 T cell receptor beta chains originate from one sample sequenced in a study of T cell repertoires in cytomegalovirus infection. TCRdb redid the calling of the reads with MiXCR, one entry per CDR3 protein. The sample comprises 310,000 or so distinct CDR3 sequences, just under 25% of which are singletons, and more than 10% rests with the top ten. These TCRs' antigens remain unknown. The starting material was cultured PBMCs, obtained from culture after CMV antigen stimulation. These receptors all come from a human donor in good health (CMV status not recorded). Some clones in this sample may be carry-over from other donors' samples.

This clonotype was found a few times. V is TRBV18 and J is TRBJ1-1, with a weak D call TRBD1 (5 bases). V shed 3 bases and J shed 1 base, with 9 bases lying between them. The CDR3 sequence is 14 residues long. From germline, CDR1 is KGHSH and CDR2 LQKENI. The CDR3 sequence is CASSPLDRNTEAFF. DNA of the CDR3: TGTGCCAGCTCACCCTTAGACAGGAACACTGAAGCTTTCTTT.

The rearrangement uses TRBV14 and TRBJ1-1; D not certain. The V and J ends lost 2 bases and 1 base respectively, with 11 bases between them. The CDR3 runs to 15 residues. Germline V gives CDR1 SGHDN, CDR2 FVKESK. CDR3 in amino acids: CASSQFAGSNTEAFF. Here the CDR3 DNA reads TGTGCCAGCAGCCAATTTGCCGGCTCGAACACTGAAGCTTTCTTT. Based on the CDR3 plus reference TRBV14 and TRBJ1-1, the full variable domain is EAGVTQFPSHSVIEKGQTVTLRCDPISGHDNLYWYRRVMGKEIKFLLHFVKESKQDESGMPNNRFLAERTGGTYSTLKVQPAELEDSGVYFCASSQFAGSNTEAFFGQGTRLTVV.

This clonotype was recorded at least ten times. The V call is TRBV7-2, the J call TRBJ1-5; 9 bases map to TRBD1. Trimming at V came to 6 bases and at J to 4 bases, leaving 4 bases not matched to a gene. Germline V gene lookup returns CDR1 SGHTA and CDR2 FQGNSA. The CDR3 extends over 14 amino acids. The CDR3 nucleotides are TGTGCCAGCAGTCCCGACAGGGGGAATCAGCCCCAGCATTTT. Its protein product is CASSPDRGNQPQHF.

This clonotype was seen ten or more times. V gene TRBV7-2 combines with J gene TRBJ1-2; 8 bases are shared with TRBD1. Trimming took 5 bases from V and 6 from J; bases not matched to a gene: 8. This CDR3 has 14 residues. Per germline, CDR1 SGHTA and CDR2 FQGNSA. For the CDR3, the DNA is TGTGCCAGCAGCGCAGGGGGCAGGATTGATGGCTACACCTTC. This encodes CASSAGGRIDGYTF.

The chain uses TRBV2 and TRBJ2-2; D gene unclear. The CDR3 is 13 residues long. CDR1 SNHLY and CDR2 FYNNEI come from the germline V gene. V was trimmed by 3 bases and J by 6 bases, leaving 8 bases between them. CDR3 nucleotides: TGTGCCAGCAGTGATGCGAAATCCGGGGAGCTGTTTTTT. It is translated as CASSDAKSGELFF.

The J gene is TRBJ2-3, the V gene TRBV6-6; TRBD2 matches 11 bases. This CDR3 has 19 residues. Trimming at V came to 0 bases and at J to 0 bases, leaving 8 bases not matched to a gene. Germline loops: CDR1 MNHNY, CDR2 SVGAGI (reference sequence). CDR3 in DNA: TGTGCCAGCAGTTACTCGATGCCTAGCGGGAGGCGTAGCACAGATACGCAGTATTTT. Its protein product is CASSYSMPSGRRSTDTQYF.

This clonotype was observed many times. The chain uses TRBV7-8 and TRBJ1-1; D is unresolved. The CDR3 sequence is 16 residues long. Trimming removed 1 base at V and 0 bases at J, with 12 bases between. Germline loops: CDR1 SGHVS, CDR2 FQNEAQ. The CDR3 coding sequence is TGTGCCAGCAGCTTAGAGGGCTCGGGTATGAACACTGAAGCTTTCTTT. Its translation is CASSLEGSGMNTEAFF.

The chain couples TRBV7-6 to TRBJ2-3; 8 bases are shared with TRBD2. This CDR3 comprises 17 residues. CDR1 and CDR2 from the germline V gene are SGHVS and FNYEAQ. Germline trimming cut 4 bases from V and 3 bases from J; bases unmatched to any gene: 12. The CDR3 sequence: CASSSQGPGGPTDTQYF. CDR3 nucleotides: TGTGCCAGCAGCTCCCAAGGACCGGGAGGGCCGACAGATACGCAGTATTTT.

At least ten counts were recorded for this clonotype. The genes are TRBV7-2 and TRBJ1-4, with D unclear. Deletions cut 4 bases from V and 7 bases from J, with 13 bases between. The CDR3 length is 14 residues. The germline CDR1 and CDR2 sequences are SGHTA and FQGNSA. CDR3 sequence: CASSSYGWGEKLFF. CDR3 in DNA: TGTGCCAGCAGCTCCTACGGGTGGGGTGAAAAACTGTTTTTT.

The CDR3, as DNA: TGTGCCAGCCAATGGGGCGCTAGCGGGAGCTATGAGCAGTTCTTC. This encodes CASQWGASGSYEQFF. The rearrangement joins TRBV25-1 to TRBJ2-1; 10 nucleotides agree with TRBD2. V was clipped by 8 bases and J by 8 bases; unmatched bases: 12. The CDR3 runs to 15 residues. Germline CDR1 reads MGHDK; CDR2 reads SYGVNS.

Only a few counts were recorded for this clonotype. V and J are TRBV28 and TRBJ1-1; D gene uncertain. CDR1 is MDHEN, CDR2 SYDVKM, per germline. The CDR3 spans 16 residues. The germline V and J ends were trimmed by 2 bases and 4 bases, with 17 bases remaining between them. CDR3 in amino acids: CASSLREFGVATEAFF. The CDR3, as DNA: TGTGCCAGCAGTTTAAGGGAATTTGGGGTGGCCACTGAAGCTTTCTTT.

The V gene is TRBV25-1, the J gene TRBJ2-1, with 10 positions matching TRBD2. This CDR3 is built from 17 residues. CDR1 is MGHDK and CDR2 is SYGVNS in the germline V gene. Germline trimming cut 5 bases from V and 4 bases from J; bases unmatched to any gene: 11. The CDR3 DNA is TGTGCCAGCAGTCGAGCACGAAGCGGGAGGGAATACAATGAGCAGTTCTTC. It specifies CASSRARSGREYNEQFF.

The genes are TRBV11-2 and TRBJ1-4; D call uncertain. V lost 3 bases and J lost 0, with 8 bases in between. The length of the CDR3 is 15 residues. Germline V gives CDR1 SGHAT, CDR2 FQNNGV. As DNA, the CDR3 is TGTGCCAGCAGCTTCAACAGCGCAACTAATGAAAAACTGTTTTTT. As protein: CASSFNSATNEKLFF.

This clonotype was observed a few times. This chain uses TRBV12-3 or TRBV12-4 with TRBJ1-4; D is uncertain. Trimming pared 2 bases from V and 4 bases from J, leaving 5 bases between. The length of the CDR3 is 13 residues. The CDR3 is CASSLSGNEKLFF. CDR3 bases: TGTGCCAGCAGTTTATCTGGTAATGAAAAACTGTTTTTT.

This clonotype was detected ten times or more. This chain links TRBV7-8 with TRBJ2-1; D call uncertain. The CDR3 runs to 14 residues. V shed 0 bases and J shed 1 base, with 4 bases lying between them. The V gene's germline CDR1 is SGHVS and CDR2 FQNEAQ. In DNA, the CDR3 is TGTGCCAGCAGCTTAGCCAGATCCTACAATGAGCAGTTCTTC. Its translation: CASSLARSYNEQFF.

The chain links TRBV29-1 to TRBJ2-1, with D perhaps matching TRBD1 (5 bases). Trimming removed 4 bases at V and 1 base at J, with 11 bases between. Germline loops: CDR1 SQVTM, CDR2 ANQGSEA. CDR3 length: 14 amino acids. For the CDR3, the DNA is TGCAGCGTTGTCCTAGGGGATTCCTACAATGAGCAGTTCTTC. Translation: CSVVLGDSYNEQFF.

This clonotype was detected ten times or more. The chain combines TRBV29-1 with TRBJ1-2, with a tentative D call TRBD1 (6 bases). The germline gives CDR1 SQVTM, CDR2 ANQGSEA. V dropped 3 bases and J dropped 2 bases, with 22 bases sitting between them. This CDR3 comprises 17 residues. CDR3 sequence reads: CSVDIAPGRGLNYGYTF. The CDR3 coding sequence is TGCAGCGTTGATATTGCCCCGGGCAGGGGCCTCAACTATGGCTACACCTTC.

The chain employs TRBV5-1 and TRBJ2-1, with a possible D match to TRBD2 (6 bases). The CDR3 has 14 residues. Trimming removed 5 bases at V and 7 bases at J, with 16 bases between. From germline, CDR1 is SGHRS and CDR2 YFSETQ. The CDR3 DNA reads as TGCGCCAGCAGTGATAGGAGGGGAATTAATGAGCAGTTCTTC. Translation: CASSDRRGINEQFF. Supplemented by reference TRBV5-1 and TRBJ2-1, the full variable domain reads KAGVTQTPRYLIKTRGQQVTLSCSPISGHRSVSWYQQTPGQGLQFLFEYFSETQRNKGNFPGRFSGRQFSNSRSEMNVSTLELGDSALYLCASSDRRGINEQFFGPGTRLTVL.

The rearrangement joins TRBV5-6 to TRBJ2-1, with 8 bases fitting TRBD1. Germline CDR1 reads SGHDT; CDR2 reads YYEEEE. This CDR3 region has 14 residues. The J segment lost 2 bases and the V segment lost 4 bases, leaving 2 bases of the junction unmatched. CDR3 residues: CASSRDRTYNEQFF. The CDR3 DNA follows: TGTGCCAGCAGCCGGGACAGGACCTACAATGAGCAGTTCTTC.

This clonotype was seen repeatedly, ten times or more. V usage is TRBV7-8 and J usage is TRBJ2-3, with 9 bases lining up with TRBD2. The junction had 11 bases not matched to a gene; V was cut back by 6 bases and J by 4 bases. Germline CDR1 reads SGHVS; CDR2 reads FQNEAQ. This CDR3 is built from 16 residues. The CDR3 spells CASRPFVAGVADTQYF. CDR3 bases: TGTGCCAGCAGACCTTTTGTAGCGGGAGTAGCAGATACGCAGTATTTT. The full variable domain, with the rest looked up from reference TRBV7-8 and TRBJ2-3, is GAGVSQSPRYKVAKRGQDVALRCDPISGHVSLFWYQQALGQGPEFLTYFQNEAQLDKSGLPSDRFFAERPEGSVSTLKIQRTQQEDSAVYLCASRPFVAGVADTQYFGPGTRLTVL.

This clonotype appeared a few times. The chain combines TRBV12-3 or TRBV12-4 with TRBJ2-3, with D tentatively TRBD1 (5 bases). This CDR3 region has 13 residues. V was clipped by 8 bases and J by 5 bases, with 14 bases between them. The CDR3 DNA sequence: TGTGCCAGCGGGGCAGGGAATAGAGATACGCAGTATTTT. This translates into CASGAGNRDTQYF.

The chain uses TRBV5-1 and TRBJ2-2, with D possibly TRBD1 on 5 matching bases. The germline V gene encodes CDR1 SGHRS and CDR2 YFSETQ. With 3 bases removed from V and 7 bases from J, the gap between germline ends came to 19 bases. This CDR3 is built from 16 residues. As DNA, the CDR3 is TGCGCCAGCAGCTCGTCCGCCAGGGATGTTGGCGGGGAGCTGTTTTTT. Residues: CASSSSARDVGGELFF.

This chain connects TRBV12-3 or TRBV12-4 to TRBJ1-2; no reliable D call. Trimming took off 1 base at V and 2 bases at J, with 14 bases between the two ends. This CDR3 has 16 residues. For the CDR3, the DNA is TGTGCCAGCAGTTTAGTAGGCGCGGGAGGGAACTATGGCTACACCTTC. This encodes CASSLVGAGGNYGYTF.